This TCR beta chain was retrieved from a study of blood T cell dynamics during melanoma immunotherapy. V lost 7 bases to trimming and J lost 10 bases, with 14 bases between them. Germline-derived CDR1 and CDR2 are WNHNN and SYGVQD (reference sequence). The CDR3 is 12 amino acids. The method was immunoSEQ multiplex PCR; TCRdb's version includes in-frame clones alone and lacks a portion of them. The sample holds about 5,600 clones, roughly 82% seen once. Time point noted: week 3, after first cycle of checkpoint inhibitor. This specimen was blood, taken from a patient treated with checkpoint blockade. The origin of this receptor is a human donor with melanoma. Some clones in this sample may be carry-over from other donors' samples. The chain has TRBV10-1 and TRBJ2-1; D ambiguous. The CDR3 DNA follows: TGCGCCAGCAATACGAGCATGGACGAGCAGTTCTTC. Its protein is CASNTSMDEQFF.